This TCR beta chain is drawn from a study of neoadjuvant nivolumab and ipilimumab in lung cancer. Turning to this clone: What it recognizes is unknown.

Germline CDR1 is MNHEY and CDR2 is SMNVEV (reference sequence). V was cut by 3 bases and J by 1 base, with 9 bases left in between. The CDR3 length is 15 residues. Profiling relied on immunoSEQ multiplex PCR, and the TCRdb table lists in-frame clones only, not all of them. Among 5,100 or so clones listed, around 70% were seen once. General study findings and limits: Blood richness before therapy tracked richness in tumors resected after neoadjuvant therapy.

Material: tumor tissue, obtained after neoadjuvant nivolumab, alone or with ipilimumab, at or shortly before surgery. The TCR originated in an adult with non-small cell lung cancer. This rearrangement joins TRBV27 to TRBJ2-2, with a weak D call TRBD1 (6 bases). The CDR3 loop is CASSLTGWNTGELFF. In DNA, the CDR3 is TGTGCCAGCAGTTTGACAGGATGGAACACCGGGGAGCTGTTTTTT.